A single sample gave rise to the 30 T cell receptor beta chains below, sequenced in a study of cytomegalovirus exposure and HLA in healthy donors. Primers: 60 Vbeta forward and 13 Jbeta reverse. Assay used: immunoSEQ multiplex PCR; TCRdb lists only in-frame clones, some missing. Here the sample spans 100,000 to 150,000 clones, about 84% being singletons. Material for sequencing was PBMCs. These receptors were collected from a man aged 18 to 30 in good health and CMV-seropositive.

The chain uses TRBV5-8 and TRBJ1-5; tentatively, D is TRBD1 (5 bases). Trimming stripped 4 bases from V and 5 bases from J, with 13 bases between. Germline V gene sequence: CDR1 SGHTS, CDR2 YDEGEE. CDR3 length equals 14 residues. The CDR3 bases are TGTGCCAGCAGCCCGGGGGGGGACGATCAGCCCCAGCATTTT. This encodes CASSPGGDDQPQHF. Filled out from reference TRBV5-8 and TRBJ1-5, the complete variable domain reads EAGVTQSPTHLIKTRGQQATLRCSPISGHTSVYWYQQALGLGLQFLLWYDEGEERNRGNFPPRFSGRQFPNYSSELNVNALELEDSALYLCASSPGGDDQPQHFGDGTRLSIL.

The CDR3 bases are TGTGCCAGCAGCTCGCCGGGACTGGTCCAAGAGACCCAGTACTTC. Amino acids: CASSSPGLVQETQYF. The V and J genes are TRBV7-9 and TRBJ2-5; possibly TRBD2 for D (6 bases). Germline CDR1 and CDR2: SEHNR and FQNEAQ (reference sequence). This CDR3 region has 15 residues. The ends were cut back, 4 bases at V and 1 base at J, with 13 bases in the middle.

The chain has TRBV4-1 and TRBJ2-1, with 7 bases that match TRBD2. V was pared by 1 base and J by 6 bases, with 9 bases of the junction left unmatched. Per the germline V gene, CDR1 is MGHRA and CDR2 is YSYEKL. The CDR3 spans 16 residues. In nucleotides, the CDR3 is TGCGCCAGCAGCCAAGTTGGGCGGGAGAGGGGCAATGAGCAGTTCTTC. It codes for CASSQVGRERGNEQFF.

In its sample, this clone was seen once. The chain employs TRBV19 and TRBJ2-1; a weak D match, TRBD1 (5 bases). Looked up from germline, CDR1 is LNHDA and CDR2 is SQIVND (reference sequence). V shed 6 bases and J shed 8 bases, with 11 bases lying between them. The CDR3 spans 12 residues. In nucleotides, the CDR3 is TGTGCCAGTAGCCAGGGTCGGGATGAGCAGTTCTTC. It translates to CASSQGRDEQFF.

This chain joins TRBV19 and TRBJ2-7, with TRBD2 as a possible D gene (5 bases). Trimming pared 4 bases from V and 0 bases from J, leaving 13 bases between. Germline V lookup: CDR1 LNHDA, CDR2 SQIVND (reference sequence). CDR3 size: 15 residues. CDR3 sequence (DNA): TGTGCCAGTAGTAAAGGCGGGCTAGACTCCTACGAGCAGTACTTC. Translated, it gives CASSKGGLDSYEQYF.

The gene calls are TRBV7-9 and TRBJ2-7; tentative D call: TRBD2 (5 bases). Trimming cost V 5 bases and J 0 bases, with 5 bases left between them. This CDR3 has 12 amino acids. Germline V lookup: CDR1 SEHNR, CDR2 FQNEAQ (reference sequence). This CDR3 reads CASSDYSYEQYF. The CDR3 DNA follows: TGTGCCAGCAGCGACTACTCCTACGAGCAGTACTTC.

The chain couples TRBV27 to TRBJ2-1; 8 bases fit TRBD1. Germline values: CDR1 MNHEY, CDR2 SMNVEV (reference sequence). The length of the CDR3 is 14 residues. J gave up 6 bases and V 3 bases, and 4 bases lay outside the gene matches. The CDR3 DNA sequence: TGTGCCAGCAGTTTCACTGACAGGGGCAATGAGCAGTTCTTC. It is translated as CASSFTDRGNEQFF.

V usage is TRBV27 and J usage is TRBJ2-7, with 7 bases aligning to TRBD2. Germline trimming cut 6 bases from V and 4 bases from J; bases unmatched to any gene: 6. Germline V gene sequence: CDR1 MNHEY, CDR2 SMNVEV (reference sequence). The CDR3 is made up of 13 amino acids. CDR3 residues: CASRTTSSYEQYF. The CDR3 bases are TGTGCCAGCAGGACGACTAGCTCTTACGAGCAGTACTTC.

The chain carries TRBV11-2 and TRBJ2-5; 7 bases fit TRBD1. V lost 5 bases and J lost 2; bases outside the gene matches: 11. Germline assignment: CDR1 SGHAT and CDR2 FQNNGV. The CDR3 covers 16 residues. In nucleotides, the CDR3 is TGTGCCAGCAGCCCAGACAGGGTCGAAGGGCAAGAGACCCAGTACTTC. Protein product: CASSPDRVEGQETQYF.

This chain links TRBV7-2 with TRBJ1-1; D might be TRBD1 (6 bases). The CDR3 is 16 residues long. The V gene lost 1 base and the J gene lost 5 bases, with 17 bases spanning the gap. The germline gives CDR1 SGHTA, CDR2 FQGNSA. The CDR3 protein is CASSLDNRGAGTEAFF. CDR3 DNA sequence: TGTGCCAGCAGCTTAGATAATCGGGGGGCTGGGACTGAAGCTTTCTTT. The full variable domain, rest sourced from reference TRBV7-2 and TRBJ1-1, is GAGVSQSPSNKVTEKGKDVELRCDPISGHTALYWYRQSLGQGLEFLIYFQGNSAPDKSGLPSDRFSAERTGGSVSTLTIQRTQQEDSAVYLCASSLDNRGAGTEAFFGQGTRLTVV.

This clone showed up just once. The rearrangement links TRBV19 to TRBJ1-5; 10 nucleotides line up with TRBD1. CDR1 is LNHDA and CDR2 is SQIVND in the germline V gene (reference sequence). This CDR3 contains 18 residues. V shed 2 bases and J 1 base; nucleotides not matched to a gene: 8. CDR3 DNA: TGTGCCAGTAGTATACTAGGGACAGGGGAGTTGAGCAATCAGCCCCAGCATTTT. It is translated as CASSILGTGELSNQPQHF.

Worth noting for this clone: One end of the junction does not line up with germline, which may come from a read error. J is TRBJ2-1 and V is TRBV29-1; no clear D. The germline gives CDR1 SQVTM, CDR2 ANQGSEA. The CDR3 totals 8 residues. CDR3: CSVDPTVF. For the CDR3, the DNA is TGCAGCGTTGATCCCACAGTCTTC.

The chain couples TRBV5-8 to TRBJ2-7, with 8 bases identical to TRBD1. Trimming took 0 bases from V and 5 from J; bases not matched to a gene: 1. Germline-derived CDR1 and CDR2 are SGHTS and YDEGEE. The CDR3 sequence is 13 residues long. The CDR3, as DNA: TGTGCCAGCAGCTTGGCAGGGGGCAACGAGCAGTACTTC. It specifies CASSLAGGNEQYF.

This chain connects TRBV7-9 to TRBJ1-5, with TRBD1 identical over 8 bases. The germline V gene encodes CDR1 SEHNR and CDR2 FQNEAQ (reference sequence). The CDR3 spans 16 residues. With V trimmed by 1 base and J by 5 bases, 7 bases remained unmatched. The CDR3, as DNA: TGTGCCAGCAGCTTAGAGGACGCGACAGGGGATCAGCCCCAGCATTTT. Its protein is CASSLEDATGDQPQHF.

DNA for the CDR3: TGCGCCAGCAGCTTGGAAATACAGGGGCGCGAGCAGTACTTC. It encodes CASSLEIQGREQYF. The V gene is TRBV5-1, the J gene TRBJ2-7, with 7 bases aligning to TRBD1. Germline V gene data show CDR1 as SGHRS and CDR2 as YFSETQ. The CDR3 sequence is 14 residues long. The junction had 6 bases not matched to a gene; V was cut back by 0 bases and J by 6 bases.

J is TRBJ2-5 and V is TRBV19, with TRBD2 as a possible D gene (7 bases). V gave up 9 bases and J gave up 4 bases, with 15 bases separating them. This CDR3 spans 13 amino acids. Germline CDR1 and CDR2: LNHDA and SQIVND (reference sequence). CDR3 region: CASRRGQGETQYF. CDR3 in DNA: TGTGCCAGCCGGCGGGGGCAGGGAGAGACCCAGTACTTC.

The chain combines TRBV9 with TRBJ2-1; D is possibly TRBD2 (6 bases). Trimming took 4 bases from V and 4 from J, leaving 15 bases between them. The CDR3 extends over 15 amino acids. Looked up from germline, CDR1 is SGDLS and CDR2 is YYNGEE. The CDR3 spells CASSPGSWDYNEQFF. The CDR3 nucleotides are TGTGCCAGCAGCCCCGGGAGCTGGGATTACAATGAGCAGTTCTTC.

The CDR3 is CASSIDPWDTGYGYTF. The CDR3 coding sequence is TGTGCCAGTAGTATAGATCCTTGGGACACCGGCTATGGCTACACCTTC. The chain employs TRBV19 and TRBJ1-2, with D perhaps matching TRBD1 (6 bases). V gave up 0 bases and J gave up 4 bases, with 15 bases separating them. The CDR3 has 16 residues. The germline V gene has CDR1 LNHDA and CDR2 SQIVND (reference sequence).

This clone was recorded a few times. The chain is built from TRBV9 and TRBJ1-6, with D possibly being TRBD1 (6 bases). The V gene lost 5 bases and the J gene lost 8 bases, with 14 bases spanning the gap. The CDR3 length is 14 residues. Germline values: CDR1 SGDLS, CDR2 YYNGEE. The CDR3 coding sequence is TGTGCCAGCAGGGGAGGGGGGCTCGATTCACCCCTCCACTTT. Translation: CASRGGGLDSPLHF.

The V call is TRBV6-1, the J call TRBJ2-1, with a possible D match to TRBD2 (5 bases). CDR1 and CDR2 from the germline V gene are MNHNS and SASEGT. V was trimmed by 5 bases and J by 12 bases, leaving 17 bases between them. The CDR3 is made up of 13 amino acids. The CDR3 bases are TGTGCCAGCAGTCCCGGACTTCAGGACGTGCAGTTCTTC. It codes for CASSPGLQDVQFF.

This rearrangement joins TRBV5-1 to TRBJ2-3; 7 bases match TRBD1. Germline V gives CDR1 SGHRS, CDR2 YFSETQ. The CDR3 totals 14 residues. V was pared by 4 bases and J by 2 bases, with 4 bases of the junction left unmatched. CDR3 loop: CASSPGTVTDTQYF. Here the CDR3 DNA reads TGCGCCAGCAGCCCCGGGACAGTCACAGATACGCAGTATTTT.

The chain uses TRBV5-4 and TRBJ1-5, with D perhaps matching TRBD1 (6 bases). The ends were cut back, 5 bases at V and 0 bases at J, with 15 bases in the middle. Germline CDR1 reads SGHNT; CDR2 reads YYREEE (reference sequence). The CDR3 loop spans 16 amino acids. Here the CDR3 reads CASSLSTGISNQPQHF. CDR3 DNA sequence: TGTGCCAGCAGTCTTTCAACAGGGATTAGCAATCAGCCCCAGCATTTT.

This chain links TRBV9 with TRBJ2-3, with D possibly being TRBD2 (5 bases). The CDR3 totals 16 residues. Germline CDR1 is SGDLS and CDR2 is YYNGEE. V was pared by 4 bases and J by 4 bases, with 19 bases between. In DNA, the CDR3 is TGTGCCAGCAGCACAACGCGCGGGTGGGAATCAGATACGCAGTATTTT. Amino acid sequence: CASSTTRGWESDTQYF.

The CDR3 loop reads CASETPGLDTEAFF. CDR3 bases: TGTGCCAGCGAGACCCCAGGTCTCGACACTGAAGCTTTCTTT. The V call is TRBV6-6, the J call TRBJ1-1; D is undetermined. V shed 8 bases and J shed 3 bases, with 16 bases lying between them. The CDR3 contains 14 residues. Germline V gene lookup returns CDR1 MNHNY and CDR2 SVGAGI (reference sequence).

The V and J genes are TRBV6-1 and TRBJ1-2; D is unresolved. Looked up from germline, CDR1 is MNHNS and CDR2 is SASEGT. CDR3 length: 16 amino acids. With 2 bases removed from V and 4 bases from J, the gap between germline ends came to 17 bases. The CDR3 is CASSERRRLVLYGYTF. As DNA, the CDR3 is TGTGCCAGCAGTGAAAGACGGAGGCTAGTCCTCTATGGCTACACCTTC.

This chain joins TRBV5-8 and TRBJ1-4; D unresolved. CDR3 size: 14 residues. V lost 3 bases to trimming and J lost 1 base, with 7 bases between them. Germline V lookup: CDR1 SGHTS, CDR2 YDEGEE. CDR3 coding DNA: TGTGCCAGCAGCTCGTCGTTAACTAATGAAAAACTGTTTTTT. Residues: CASSSSLTNEKLFF. Full variable domain (rest looked up from reference TRBV5-8 and TRBJ1-4): EAGVTQSPTHLIKTRGQQATLRCSPISGHTSVYWYQQALGLGLQFLLWYDEGEERNRGNFPPRFSGRQFPNYSSELNVNALELEDSALYLCASSSSLTNEKLFFGSGTQLSVL.

The V and J genes are TRBV29-1 and TRBJ2-7, with 8 bases identical to TRBD1. Looked up from germline, CDR1 is SQVTM and CDR2 is ANQGSEA. The CDR3 length is 15 residues. V lost 4 bases to trimming and J lost 7 bases; unmatched junction nucleotides: 15. CDR3 loop: CSVAIPGQDRGEQYF. CDR3 bases: TGCAGCGTTGCGATCCCGGGACAGGACCGGGGAGAGCAGTACTTC.

The V and J genes are TRBV6-1 and TRBJ1-1; D is unresolved. V shed 8 bases and J shed 5 bases, with 9 bases lying between them. Per germline, CDR1 MNHNS and CDR2 SASEGT. The CDR3 consists of 11 residues. The CDR3: CASAAGTEAFF. The CDR3 nucleotides are TGTGCCAGCGCGGCTGGGACTGAAGCTTTCTTT.

V gene TRBV30 combines with J gene TRBJ2-3, with 10 bases identical to TRBD2. Germline loops: CDR1 GTSNPN, CDR2 SVGIG (reference sequence). The CDR3 has 17 amino acids. Trimming cost V 2 bases and J 5 bases; bases outside gene matches: 13. The CDR3 coding sequence is TGTGCCTGGAGTTCCCATCTTAGCGGGAGGCAAGGAGATACGCAGTATTTT. Translated, it gives CAWSSHLSGRQGDTQYF.

This clone occurred a few times. V gene TRBV6-1 combines with J gene TRBJ2-7; 8 bases map to TRBD2. Trimming cost V 5 bases and J 2 bases; bases outside gene matches: 8. The CDR3 contains 15 residues. Germline V gene lookup returns CDR1 MNHNS and CDR2 SASEGT. Here the CDR3 DNA reads TGTGCCAGCAGTAGAACCCTAGCGGGCACCTACGAGCAGTACTTC. It yields the protein CASSRTLAGTYEQYF.